This paragraph reports one TCR beta chain. This sample was included in a study of blood T cell repertoires in COVID-19. Whole-study context: There were acute and convalescent COVID-19 samples, and they came from the United States, Italy and Spain. PBMCs, B-cell-depleted T cells, or T cells were the source of the cDNA or gDNA that made up the material.

V shed 6 bases and J shed 8 bases, with 23 bases lying between them. This CDR3 comprises 16 residues. Germline V gives CDR1 MDHEN, CDR2 SYDVKM. The authors' processing: Cell counts per sample came from amplifying reference gene primers. Measured with immunoSEQ multiplex PCR; TCRdb has only the in-frame clones, and not every one. That table supplies the V and J calls and clone size; D and trimming were determined from the DNA. This table holds 250,000 to 300,000 clones, approximately 91% found once. The origin of this receptor is a woman between 35 and 50 years old who had recovered from COVID-19. The rearrangement links TRBV28 to TRBJ2-1; D uncertain. The sequenced sample consisted of peripheral blood. The CDR3 DNA reads as TGTGCCAGCAGCCAGCCGGGTGGCCGAATAGAGTATGAGCAGTTCTTC. Amino acid sequence: CASSQPGGRIEYEQFF.